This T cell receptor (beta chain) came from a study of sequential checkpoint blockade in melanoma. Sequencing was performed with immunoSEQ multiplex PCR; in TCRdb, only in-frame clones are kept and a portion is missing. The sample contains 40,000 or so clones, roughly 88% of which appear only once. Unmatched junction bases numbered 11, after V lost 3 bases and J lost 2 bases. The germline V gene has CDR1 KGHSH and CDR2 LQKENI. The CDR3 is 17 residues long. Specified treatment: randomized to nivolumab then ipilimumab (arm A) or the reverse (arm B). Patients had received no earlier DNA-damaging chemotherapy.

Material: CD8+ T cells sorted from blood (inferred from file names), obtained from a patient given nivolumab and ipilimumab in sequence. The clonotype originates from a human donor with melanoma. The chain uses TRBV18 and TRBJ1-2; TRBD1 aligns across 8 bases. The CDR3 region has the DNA TGTGCCAGCTCACCCGAAGCTTACAGGGGGGCCAACTATGGCTACACCTTC. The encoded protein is CASSPEAYRGANYGYTF.